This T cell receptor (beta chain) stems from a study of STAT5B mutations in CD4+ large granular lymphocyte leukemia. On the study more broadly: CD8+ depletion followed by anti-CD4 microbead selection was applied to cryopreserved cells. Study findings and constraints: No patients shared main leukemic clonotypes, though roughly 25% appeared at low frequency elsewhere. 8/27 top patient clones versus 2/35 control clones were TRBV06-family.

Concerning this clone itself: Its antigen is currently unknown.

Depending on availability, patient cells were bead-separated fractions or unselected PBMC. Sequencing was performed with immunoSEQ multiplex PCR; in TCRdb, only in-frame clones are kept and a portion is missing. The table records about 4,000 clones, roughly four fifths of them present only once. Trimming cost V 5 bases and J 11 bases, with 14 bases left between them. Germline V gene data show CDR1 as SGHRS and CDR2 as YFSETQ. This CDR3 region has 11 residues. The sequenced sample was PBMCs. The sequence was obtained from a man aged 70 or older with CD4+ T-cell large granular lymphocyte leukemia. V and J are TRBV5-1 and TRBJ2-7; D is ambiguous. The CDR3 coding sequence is TGCGCCAGCAGGTCGGGTGGAGAAGAGTACTTC. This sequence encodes CASRSGGEEYF.